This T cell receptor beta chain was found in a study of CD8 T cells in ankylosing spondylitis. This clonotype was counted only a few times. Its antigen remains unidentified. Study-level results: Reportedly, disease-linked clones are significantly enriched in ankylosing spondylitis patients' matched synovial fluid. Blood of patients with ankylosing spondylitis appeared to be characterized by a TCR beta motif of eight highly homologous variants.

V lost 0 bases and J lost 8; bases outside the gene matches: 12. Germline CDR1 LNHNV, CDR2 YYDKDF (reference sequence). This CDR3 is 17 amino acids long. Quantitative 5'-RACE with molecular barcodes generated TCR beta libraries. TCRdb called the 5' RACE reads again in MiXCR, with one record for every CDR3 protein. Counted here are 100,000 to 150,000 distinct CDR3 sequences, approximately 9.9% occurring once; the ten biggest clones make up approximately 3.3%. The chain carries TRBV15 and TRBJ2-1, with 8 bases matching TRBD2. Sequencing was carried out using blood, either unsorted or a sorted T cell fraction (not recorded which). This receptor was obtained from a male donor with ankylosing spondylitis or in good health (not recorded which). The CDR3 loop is CATSRDSLSGNTYEQFF. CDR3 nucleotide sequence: TGTGCCACCAGCAGAGATTCTCTTAGCGGGAATACCTATGAGCAGTTCTTC. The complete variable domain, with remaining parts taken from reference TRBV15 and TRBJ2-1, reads DAMVIQNPRYQVTQFGKPVTLSCSQTLNHNVMYWYQQKSSQAPKLLFHYYDKDFNNEADTPDNFQSRRPNTSFCFLDIRSPGLGDTAMYLCATSRDSLSGNTYEQFFGPGTRLTVL.